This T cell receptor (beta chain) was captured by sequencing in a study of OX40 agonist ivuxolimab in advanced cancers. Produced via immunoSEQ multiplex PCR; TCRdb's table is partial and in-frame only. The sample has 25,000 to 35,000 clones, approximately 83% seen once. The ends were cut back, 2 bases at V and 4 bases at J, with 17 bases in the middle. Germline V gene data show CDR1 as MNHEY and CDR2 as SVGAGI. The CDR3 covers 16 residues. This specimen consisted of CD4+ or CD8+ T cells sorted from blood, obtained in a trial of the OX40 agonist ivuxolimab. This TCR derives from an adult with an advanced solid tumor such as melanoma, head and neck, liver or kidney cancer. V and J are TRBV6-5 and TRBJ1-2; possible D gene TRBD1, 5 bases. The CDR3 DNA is TGTGCCAGCAGTTACGTGGTCGGGGCGCGGGGCTATGGCTACACCTTC. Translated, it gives CASSYVVGARGYGYTF.